This TCR beta chain is drawn from a study of T cells in Graves' hyperthyroidism and ophthalmopathy. The CDR3 consists of 16 residues. In germline, CDR1 is SGHNT, CDR2 YYREEE (reference sequence). V lost 5 bases and J lost 4; bases outside the gene matches: 9. Each diagnosis was grounded in clinical symptoms, serum thyroxine and TRAb, thyroid ultrasound, and orbital computed tomography. Amplification of TCR beta CDR3 regions was performed using RNA transcripts as template. A first-round RT-PCR of the TCR CDR3 used the HTBI primer set. TCRdb processed the multiplex PCR reads anew with MiXCR; each CDR3 protein has one entry. This sample has about 380,000 distinct CDR3 sequences, with around a sixth found just once. Worth noting for this clonotype: What it recognizes is unknown.

Study results and limitations: It was a median 6.5 months before onset that the model predicted ophthalmopathy. Most expanded thyroid clonotypes above 0.001 also appeared in blood.

The origin of this receptor is a man aged 18 to 29 with Graves' ophthalmopathy. The chain is built from TRBV5-4 and TRBJ1-2, with TRBD1 identical over 12 bases. The material sequenced was blood. Here the CDR3 reads CASRFAGTGGLYGYTF. CDR3 bases: TGTGCCAGCAGATTTGCCGGGACAGGGGGCCTCTATGGCTACACCTTC. The variable domain in full, with the rest retrieved from reference TRBV5-4 and TRBJ1-2, is ETGVTQSPTHLIKTRGQQVTLRCSSQSGHNTVSWYQQALGQGPQFIFQYYREEENGRGNFPPRFSGLQFPNYSSELNVNALELDDSALYLCASRFAGTGGLYGYTFGSGTRLTVV.